This T cell receptor beta chain is drawn from a study of control samples from healthy donors and cancer patients. CDR3 size: 16 residues. Trimming took 3 bases from V and 7 from J; bases not matched to a gene: 10. The germline gives CDR1 MNHEY, CDR2 SMNVEV (reference sequence). Clones were read by immunoSEQ multiplex PCR, and TCRdb kept only the in-frame ones, dropping some. This table holds under 200,000 clones. This chain uses TRBV27 with TRBJ2-1; 9 bases line up with TRBD2. Material for sequencing was blood. The source is a woman in her thirties in good health. This CDR3 is CASSFAWSGGKNEQFF. The CDR3 DNA is TGTGCCAGCAGTTTTGCTTGGAGCGGGGGGAAGAATGAGCAGTTCTTC.